This section outlines one T cell receptor (beta chain) sequence together with its context. Its target is unknown. V was trimmed by 5 bases and J by 0 bases, leaving 14 bases between them. The germline V gene encodes CDR1 MDHEN and CDR2 SYDVKM. This CDR3 contains 17 residues. The data are from a study of T-cell reconstitution after alpha-beta-depleted transplantation in children. Study observations and caveats: Surviving recipient T cells and thymic progenitors accounted for the high day-60 TCRbeta diversity observed in some patients. About two months after transplant, alpha-beta T cells reportedly came from several hundred expanded graft clones. It was newly produced T cells that mostly accounted for T-cell counts and diversity one year after transplant.

Preparation of the TCRbeta library used unique molecular identifiers. TCRdb reprocessed the PCR reads with MiXCR, giving one entry per CDR3 protein. The sample records a few hundred thousand distinct CDR3 sequences, 10% to 15% being singletons. V and J are TRBV28 and TRBJ1-6; D not resolved. This sequence originates from a male patient younger than 18 who had a stem cell transplant for acute myeloid leukemia, so the T cells may come from the graft donor. The sample here was PBMCs, mostly from graft donor cells, taken 360 days after TCRalphabeta/CD19-depleted stem cell transplant. This CDR3 is CASSPSGEGSYNSPLHF. CDR3 nucleotide sequence: TGTGCCAGCAGTCCCTCCGGTGAGGGCTCCTATAATTCACCCCTCCACTTT.